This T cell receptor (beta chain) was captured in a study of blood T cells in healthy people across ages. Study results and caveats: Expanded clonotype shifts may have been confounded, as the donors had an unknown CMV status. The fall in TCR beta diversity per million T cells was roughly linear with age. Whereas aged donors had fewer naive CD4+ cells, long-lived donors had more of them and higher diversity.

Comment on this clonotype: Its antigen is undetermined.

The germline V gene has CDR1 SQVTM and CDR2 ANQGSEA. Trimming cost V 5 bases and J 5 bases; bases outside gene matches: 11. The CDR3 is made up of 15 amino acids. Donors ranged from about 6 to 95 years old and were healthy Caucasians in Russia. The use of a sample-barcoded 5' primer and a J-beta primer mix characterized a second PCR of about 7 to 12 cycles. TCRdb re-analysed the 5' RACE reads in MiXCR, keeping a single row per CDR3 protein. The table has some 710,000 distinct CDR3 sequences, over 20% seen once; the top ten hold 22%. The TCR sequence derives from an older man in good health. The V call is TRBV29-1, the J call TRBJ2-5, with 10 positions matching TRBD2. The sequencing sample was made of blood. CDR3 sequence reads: CSVLTVAGGLETQYF. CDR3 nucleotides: TGCAGCGTTCTGACGGTAGCGGGAGGTTTGGAGACCCAGTACTTC.